This record concerns one T cell receptor beta chain sequence. The data derive from a study of shared T cell receptors in the human thymus. Assay: immunoSEQ multiplex PCR; the TCRdb copy retains only in-frame clones and omits some. The sample contains 700,000 or so clones, 80% to 90% of which appear only once. The germline gives CDR1 LNHDA, CDR2 SQIVND (reference sequence). This CDR3 has 19 amino acids. V lost 6 bases and J lost 0; bases outside the gene matches: 19. These data were likewise used in another study, on human thymus T cells. That paper states: Resections from corrective heart surgery supplied the thymus tissue.

The TCR sequence derives from a girl under two years old with a congenital heart defect. The V call is TRBV19, the J call TRBJ1-1; 7 nucleotides agree with TRBD1. Sequences were obtained from thymocytes. As DNA, the CDR3 is TGTGCCAGTAGCTCCTCCCCACTGTACAGGGGCCAGATGAACACTGAAGCTTTCTTT. Translation: CASSSSPLYRGQMNTEAFF.